The T cell receptor beta chain described here comes from a study of T-cell reconstitution after alpha-beta-depleted transplantation in children. This clonotype was recorded a few times. This CDR3 has 16 residues. Per germline, CDR1 SEHNR and CDR2 FQNEAQ (reference sequence). Trimming pared 5 bases from V and 4 bases from J, leaving 19 bases between. Molecular barcoding with unique molecular identifiers was used for the TCRbeta library. TCRdb re-analysed the PCR reads in MiXCR, keeping a single row per CDR3 protein. The sample has about 240,000 distinct CDR3 sequences, 12% seen once. The specimen comprised PBMCs from the stem cell graft donor, sampled from the stem cell graft. This TCR derives from a human donor who donated a stem cell graft to a child with acute lymphoblastic leukemia. The chain employs TRBV7-9 and TRBJ2-3, with TRBD1 as a possible D gene (6 bases). CDR3 bases: TGTGCCAGCAGCCCATACAGGGACGAGGGCCCAGATACGCAGTATTTT. Translated: CASSPYRDEGPDTQYF. The full variable domain, completed using reference TRBV7-9 and TRBJ2-3, is DTGVSQNPRHKITKRGQNVTFRCDPISEHNRLYWYRQTLGQGPEFLTYFQNEAQLEKSRLLSDRFSAERPKGSFSTLEIQRTEQGDSAMYLCASSPYRDEGPDTQYFGPGTRLTVL.